Shown below are 25 T cell receptor beta chains from a single sample sequenced in a study of blood T cell repertoires in COVID-19. Measured with immunoSEQ multiplex PCR; TCRdb has only the in-frame clones, and not every one. The repertoire holds roughly 70,000 clones, around 86% seen once, with 29% in the top ten. Sequenced: peripheral blood. These receptors were taken from a woman older than 75 with active or convalescent COVID-19.

This sequence joins TRBV15 and TRBJ1-6, with D perhaps matching TRBD1 (6 bases). CDR3 length: 14 residues. V was shortened by 9 bases and J by 7 bases, with 16 bases between the two germline ends. The germline V gene encodes CDR1 LNHNV and CDR2 YYDKDF (reference sequence). The CDR3 DNA follows: TGTGCCACTCGGAGCGGGACATTCAATTCACCCCTCCACTTT. Its translation: CATRSGTFNSPLHF.

J is TRBJ2-2 and V is TRBV2, with TRBD2 matching over 9 bases. The germline CDR1 and CDR2 sequences are SNHLY and FYNNEI. The CDR3 sequence is 15 residues long. V lost 6 bases to trimming and J lost 3 bases; unmatched junction nucleotides: 5. The CDR3 reads CASRVVAGDTGELFF. The CDR3 region has the DNA TGTGCCAGCAGGGTTGTAGCGGGGGACACCGGGGAGCTGTTTTTT.

This chain uses TRBV5-6 with TRBJ1-1, with TRBD1 as a possible D gene (5 bases). Germline V gene data show CDR1 as SGHDT and CDR2 as YYEEEE. This CDR3 comprises 12 residues. V lost 4 bases, J lost 8 bases, and 12 bases lay in between. The CDR3 nucleotides are TGTGCCAGCAGCCCTTCGGGGGAGGAAGCTTTCTTT. Protein product: CASSPSGEEAFF.

The chain uses TRBV5-6 and TRBJ2-2; a weak D match, TRBD1 (6 bases). The V gene lost 1 base and the J gene lost 3 bases, with 13 bases spanning the gap. The CDR3 runs to 16 residues. Germline assignment: CDR1 SGHDT and CDR2 YYEEEE. CDR3 residues: CASSLMGAGYTGELFF. For the CDR3, the DNA is TGTGCCAGCAGCTTGATGGGGGCTGGGTACACCGGGGAGCTGTTTTTT.

The rearrangement links TRBV19 to TRBJ2-6; 7 bases align to TRBD1. The CDR3 consists of 18 residues. Germline CDR1 is LNHDA and CDR2 is SQIVND (reference sequence). Trimming at V came to 4 bases and at J to 4 bases, leaving 13 bases not matched to a gene. The CDR3, as DNA: TGTGCCAGTAGTACCCGACAGGGTGTGTCCCCCGGGGCCAACGTCCTGACTTTC. Protein product: CASSTRQGVSPGANVLTF.

V usage is TRBV19 and J usage is TRBJ1-6, with TRBD1 matching 8 bases. Germline-derived CDR1 and CDR2 are LNHDA and SQIVND (reference sequence). This CDR3 contains 15 residues. V dropped 1 base and J dropped 9; count of bases not matched to a gene: 5. CDR3 protein: CASSIGGTGGSPLHF. As DNA, the CDR3 is TGTGCCAGTAGTATAGGAGGGACAGGTGGTTCACCCCTCCACTTT.

The gene calls are TRBV29-1 and TRBJ1-5, with D perhaps TRBD1 (5 bases). Trimming shortened V by 5 bases and J by 11 bases, and 19 bases separated the two germline ends. This CDR3 region has 13 residues. Germline values: CDR1 SQVTM, CDR2 ANQGSEA. CDR3 region: CSVLVQAPLAQHF. The CDR3 bases are TGCAGCGTTCTAGTACAGGCTCCTTTGGCCCAGCATTTT.

This clone was detected only a few times. The chain is built from TRBV28 and TRBJ2-7; perhaps TRBD1 as D (5 bases). CDR3 length equals 14 residues. Germline CDR1 is MDHEN and CDR2 is SYDVKM. Trimming stripped 4 bases from V and 2 bases from J, with 12 bases between. In nucleotides, the CDR3 is TGTGCCAGCAGTTCCGTCGACAGTACCTACGAGCAGTACTTC. Translation: CASSSVDSTYEQYF.

The V and J genes are TRBV30 and TRBJ2-7; a weak D match, TRBD1 (5 bases). Germline CDR1 and CDR2: GTSNPN and SVGIG (reference sequence). The V gene lost 4 bases and the J gene lost 4 bases, with 14 bases spanning the gap. The CDR3 runs to 13 residues. CDR3 protein: CAWKIDGAYEQYF. The CDR3 region has the DNA TGTGCCTGGAAAATTGATGGGGCTTACGAGCAGTACTTC.

The J gene is TRBJ2-2, the V gene TRBV19; 9 bases fit TRBD1. The CDR3 consists of 16 residues. Germline V lookup: CDR1 LNHDA, CDR2 SQIVND (reference sequence). Unmatched junction bases numbered 9, after V lost 3 bases and J lost 7 bases. CDR3 in amino acids: CASSIPGQGFYGELFF. CDR3 nucleotide sequence: TGTGCCAGTAGTATTCCGGGACAGGGCTTTTACGGGGAGCTGTTTTTT.

This chain joins TRBV5-8 and TRBJ2-5, with a weak D call TRBD1 (6 bases). Trimming took 9 bases from V and 2 from J, leaving 17 bases between them. This CDR3 spans 14 amino acids. The V gene's germline CDR1 is SGHTS and CDR2 YDEGEE. The CDR3 coding sequence is TGTGCCACCCTTAGGGGGTCAAATCAAGAGACCCAGTACTTC. Encoded protein: CATLRGSNQETQYF.

The rearrangement links TRBV13 to TRBJ2-1; a weak D match, TRBD2 (5 bases). The CDR3 extends over 16 amino acids. Trimming shortened V by 1 base and J by 2 bases, and 12 bases separated the two germline ends. Germline lookup yields CDR1 PRHDT and CDR2 FYEKMQ (reference sequence). CDR3 bases: TGTGCCAGCAGCTTAGTACGAGGGAGTCCCTACAATGAGCAGTTCTTC. This codes for CASSLVRGSPYNEQFF.

The chain recombines TRBV2 with TRBJ1-6, with D hard to call. The ends were cut back, 4 bases at V and 7 bases at J, with 11 bases in the middle. Germline assignment: CDR1 SNHLY and CDR2 FYNNEI. This CDR3 has 14 amino acids. For the CDR3, the DNA is TGTGCCAGCAGTGTGGAGGGATGGAATTCACCCCTCCACTTT. This gives the protein CASSVEGWNSPLHF.

This clone was counted only a few times. The V and J genes are TRBV4-1 and TRBJ2-3; weak D call: TRBD2 (6 bases). Germline lookup yields CDR1 MGHRA and CDR2 YSYEKL. V lost 0 bases, J lost 2 bases, and 15 bases lay in between. The CDR3 is 17 amino acids. The CDR3 DNA reads as TGCGCCAGCAGCCAAGAAGAGGGACTGAGGGCCACAGATACGCAGTATTTT. This sequence encodes CASSQEEGLRATDTQYF.

The V call is TRBV7-8, the J call TRBJ1-6, with TRBD1 as a possible D gene (5 bases). Trimming left V 5 bases short and J 13 bases short, with 21 bases between. CDR1 is SGHVS, CDR2 FQNEAQ, per germline. The CDR3 is made up of 15 amino acids. CDR3 bases: TGTGCCAGCAGCCGAGGCCTTTTCAGGGCGAATCCCCTCCACTTT. Its protein is CASSRGLFRANPLHF. The variable domain in full, completed from reference TRBV7-8 and TRBJ1-6, reads GAGVSQSPRYKVAKRGQDVALRCDPISGHVSLFWYQQALGQGPEFLTYFQNEAQLDKSGLPSDRFFAERPEGSVSTLKIQRTQQEDSAVYLCASSRGLFRANPLHFGNGTRLTVT.

This clone was recorded only once. This rearrangement joins TRBV5-1 to TRBJ1-2; weak D call: TRBD1 (6 bases). The CDR3 has 16 residues. Trimming cost V 4 bases and J 8 bases, with 24 bases left between them. The germline gives CDR1 SGHRS, CDR2 YFSETQ. CDR3 amino acids: CASSERDNPYFTGYTF. In DNA form, the CDR3 reads TGCGCCAGCAGCGAGAGGGACAACCCATATTTTACGGGCTACACCTTC.

This clone was detected a few times. The genes are TRBV6-6 and TRBJ1-6; no reliable D call. The V end was cut by 5 bases, the J end by 0 bases, with 14 bases between. The CDR3 extends over 17 amino acids. The V gene's germline CDR1 is MNHNY and CDR2 SVGAGI (reference sequence). CDR3 in DNA: TGTGCCAGCAGTCCTCAGGAGGCCAGCTCCTATAATTCACCCCTCCACTTT. Its translation is CASSPQEASSYNSPLHF.

The V gene is TRBV5-6, the J gene TRBJ1-2, with D tentatively TRBD1 (5 bases). Germline-derived CDR1 and CDR2 are SGHDT and YYEEEE. V was clipped by 0 bases and J by 2 bases, with 14 bases between them. This CDR3 spans 16 amino acids. The CDR3 DNA follows: TGTGCCAGCAGCTTGGAGGCAGCCAGGGCCAACTATGGCTACACCTTC. Its translation: CASSLEAARANYGYTF.

The chain combines TRBV7-2 with TRBJ2-2, with D perhaps TRBD2 (5 bases). This CDR3 spans 14 amino acids. V shed 3 bases and J shed 8 bases, with 13 bases lying between them. Germline-derived CDR1 and CDR2 are SGHTA and FQGNSA. Here the CDR3 DNA reads TGTGCCAGCAGCTTCAGCGGCGTACAGGGGGAGCTGTTTTTT. It codes for CASSFSGVQGELFF. The variable domain in full, completed from reference TRBV7-2 and TRBJ2-2, reads GAGVSQSPSNKVTEKGKDVELRCDPISGHTALYWYRQSLGQGLEFLIYFQGNSAPDKSGLPSDRFSAERTGGSVSTLTIQRTQQEDSAVYLCASSFSGVQGELFFGEGSRLTVL.

A few counts support this clone. The chain links TRBV11-2 to TRBJ1-2; 7 bases are shared with TRBD1. V lost 1 base and J lost 4; bases outside the gene matches: 3. This CDR3 has 14 amino acids. The V gene's germline CDR1 is SGHAT and CDR2 FQNNGV. The CDR3 DNA reads as TGTGCCAGCAGCTTAGGGGGACAGACCTATGGCTACACCTTC. Its translation: CASSLGGQTYGYTF.

This clone was detected once. The V gene is TRBV5-4, the J gene TRBJ2-1, with 8 bases that match TRBD2. This CDR3 is 15 amino acids long. CDR1 and CDR2 from the germline V gene are SGHNT and YYREEE (reference sequence). The J segment lost 6 bases and the V segment lost 2 bases, leaving 7 bases of the junction unmatched. In nucleotides, the CDR3 is TGTGCCAGCAGCTTTTGGCGGGGGGCGGGCAATGAGCAGTTCTTC. Protein: CASSFWRGAGNEQFF.

The J gene is TRBJ2-3, the V gene TRBV5-6; 8 nucleotides agree with TRBD2. Germline assignment: CDR1 SGHDT and CDR2 YYEEEE. The CDR3 consists of 17 residues. J gave up 2 bases and V 4 bases, and 12 bases lay outside the gene matches. CDR3: CASSPPAERGHTDTQYF. DNA of the CDR3: TGTGCCAGCAGCCCCCCGGCGGAGCGGGGGCACACAGATACGCAGTATTTT.

The V gene is TRBV6-5, the J gene TRBJ2-6; D not resolved. Germline loops: CDR1 MNHEY, CDR2 SVGAGI. The CDR3 runs to 15 residues. V shed 2 bases and J shed 2 bases, with 7 bases lying between them. The CDR3 DNA reads as TGTGCCAGCAGTTACGGGCGCACTGGGGCCAACGTCCTGACTTTC. Amino acids: CASSYGRTGANVLTF.

V and J are TRBV6-2 or TRBV6-3 and TRBJ2-2; TRBD1 agrees at 8 bases. Trimming removed 4 bases from V and 5 bases from J; junction bases left unmatched: 9. CDR3 length: 16 residues. CDR1 and CDR2 (germline): MNHEY, SVGEGT. The CDR3: CASSSSDRGNTGELFF. In DNA form, the CDR3 reads TGTGCCAGCAGTTCGAGCGACAGGGGAAATACCGGGGAGCTGTTTTTT.

CDR3 DNA: TGTGCCAGCAGCGTAGCTGTGGGGGGGTCCTACAATGAGCAGTTCTTC. Amino acids: CASSVAVGGSYNEQFF. V and J are TRBV9 and TRBJ2-1; 7 nucleotides match TRBD2. This CDR3 has 16 residues. Trimming at V came to 0 bases and at J to 1 base, leaving 4 bases not matched to a gene. Germline assignment: CDR1 SGDLS and CDR2 YYNGEE.